The entry below gives a single T cell receptor (beta chain) sequence along with its context. Its antigen is unidentified. The data were obtained in a study of T cell responses to AZD1222 COVID-19 vaccine. Sequencing used immunoSEQ multiplex PCR; TCRdb keeps in-frame clones, though not all of them. This repertoire shows over 150,000 clones, over 75% found once; its top ten account for roughly 2.8%. Germline V CDR1 and CDR2: LNHDA, SQIVND (reference sequence). The V end lost 1 base, the J end lost 3 bases, and 15 bases lay between the germline ends. The CDR3 sequence is 16 residues long. Study-wide results and caveats: Most donors were white British and more were female, and clonal diversity was possibly underestimated.

The rearrangement joins TRBV19 to TRBJ1-1, with D possibly being TRBD1 (6 bases). The source of this sequence is an adult in good health. This specimen consisted of peripheral blood, obtained on day 0 of AZD1222 vaccination. The DNA of the CDR3 is TGTGCCAGTAGTATAGCTCGCGGAGGGGGGGACACTGAAGCTTTCTTT. It codes for CASSIARGGGDTEAFF.